These 27 T cell receptor beta chains share one sample of origin, sequenced in a study of cytomegalovirus exposure and HLA in healthy donors. The study ran its PCR with 60 Vbeta and 13 Jbeta primers. TCRdb keeps only in-frame clones here, not all; method: immunoSEQ multiplex PCR. The sample has under 170,000 clones, around 74% seen once. The sample consisted of PBMCs. The receptor set was obtained from a middle-aged man in good health and CMV-seropositive.

The CDR3 loop reads CASSGIRAGETQYF. The DNA for the CDR3 is TGCGCCAGCAGCGGCATACGAGCGGGAGAGACCCAGTACTTC. The chain is built from TRBV5-1 and TRBJ2-5; TRBD2 might be the D (6 bases). CDR1 SGHRS and CDR2 YFSETQ come from the germline V gene. CDR3 length: 14 residues. The ends were cut back, 4 bases at V and 4 bases at J, with 14 bases in the middle.

This clone has just one count. This sequence joins TRBV21-1 and TRBJ2-4; TRBD1, as called in the table, went unchecked against the DNA. TRBV21-1 constitutes a pseudogene. The CDR3 totals 15 residues. The CDR3 spells CASSRQGGMKGIQYF. CDR3 nucleotides: TGTGCCAGCAGCAGACAGGGAGGCATGAAGGGCATTCAGTACTTC.

This clone was found a few times. This rearrangement joins TRBV10-2 to TRBJ2-7; possible D gene TRBD2, 6 bases. Germline CDR1 WSHSY, CDR2 SAAADI. Deletions cut 3 bases from V and 4 bases from J, with 13 bases between. This CDR3 comprises 14 residues. The CDR3 reads CASSERGGPYEQYF. CDR3 nucleotides: TGCGCCAGCAGTGAACGGGGAGGCCCTTACGAGCAGTACTTC.

The V gene is TRBV11-3, the J gene TRBJ2-3; TRBD2 agrees at 7 bases. Looked up from germline, CDR1 is SGHNT and CDR2 is YENEEA. This CDR3 region has 17 residues. The V segment lost 2 bases and the J segment 5 bases; nucleotides outside the gene matches: 13. The CDR3 loop is CASSLKRDHTEKDTQYF. The DNA of the CDR3 is TGTGCCAGCAGCTTAAAGCGGGACCACACAGAGAAAGATACGCAGTATTTT.

The chain has TRBV28 and TRBJ1-1; TRBD1 matches at 7 bases. The V gene's germline CDR1 is MDHEN and CDR2 SYDVKM. This CDR3 is built from 13 residues. Trimming removed 5 bases from V and 1 base from J; junction bases left unmatched: 1. The DNA of the CDR3 is TGTGCCAGCAGTCGGACAGGGAACACTGAAGCTTTCTTT. As protein: CASSRTGNTEAFF.

This clone was detected only a few times. The chain uses TRBV6-1 and TRBJ2-5; 10 nucleotides agree with TRBD2. The end of the DNA is better explained by TRBJ2-7, so the J call may be wrong. Germline-derived CDR1 and CDR2 are MNHNS and SASEGT. CDR3 length equals 15 residues. CDR3 bases: TGTGCCAGCGAATCCACCTCTAGCGGGAGCAACGAGCAGTACTTC. It translates to CASESTSSGSNEQYF.

The chain recombines TRBV10-3 with TRBJ1-3; D is undetermined. This CDR3 is 14 amino acids long. Germline CDR1 is ENHRY and CDR2 is SYGVKD. Trimming took 4 bases from V and 7 from J, leaving 14 bases between them. CDR3 sequence (DNA): TGTGCCATCAGTGGGACTGCACGCCAGAACACCATATATTTT. Translated: CAISGTARQNTIYF.

J is TRBJ2-1 and V is TRBV30; 9 bases agree with TRBD2. The length of the CDR3 is 13 residues. Germline V gene lookup returns CDR1 GTSNPN and CDR2 SVGIG (reference sequence). The junction had 1 base not matched to a gene; V was cut back by 0 bases and J by 7 bases. CDR3 loop: CAWSVGLANEQFF. CDR3 coding DNA: TGTGCCTGGAGTGTGGGACTAGCTAATGAGCAGTTCTTC.

A note on this clone: The junction departs from germline at one end; a sequencing error may be responsible. The chain links TRBV7-9 to TRBJ2-6; no firm D call. Germline V gene sequence: CDR1 SEHNR, CDR2 FQNEAQ (reference sequence). The CDR3 is 16 residues long. CDR3 loop: CSSSFPESSGANVLTF. CDR3 nucleotides: TGTTCCAGCAGCTTTCCCGAGAGCTCTGGGGCCAACGTCCTGACTTTC.

The chain is built from TRBV5-6 and TRBJ2-2; 7 nucleotides agree with TRBD1. Trimming cost V 5 bases and J 9 bases; bases outside gene matches: 13. The CDR3 is 15 residues long. The V gene's germline CDR1 is SGHDT and CDR2 YYEEEE. The CDR3 is CASREGAGTVRELFF. CDR3 nucleotide sequence: TGTGCCAGCAGGGAAGGGGCTGGGACAGTCCGGGAGCTGTTTTTT.

CDR3: CASSFSGDNQPQHF. The CDR3 nucleotides read TGTGCCAGCAGCTTCTCAGGGGACAATCAGCCCCAGCATTTT. The chain carries TRBV9 and TRBJ1-5, with D possibly TRBD1 on 6 matching bases. CDR3 length equals 14 residues. Deletions cut 4 bases from V and 3 bases from J, with 11 bases between. CDR1 is SGDLS, CDR2 YYNGEE, per germline. Full variable domain (remainder filled in from reference TRBV9 and TRBJ1-5): DSGVTQTPKHLITATGQRVTLRCSPRSGDLSVYWYQQSLDQGLQFLIQYYNGEERAKGNILERFSAQQFPDLHSELNLSSLELGDSALYFCASSFSGDNQPQHFGDGTRLSIL.

The chain combines TRBV5-6 with TRBJ2-7; tentatively, D is TRBD2 (6 bases). Per the germline V gene, CDR1 is SGHDT and CDR2 is YYEEEE. The CDR3 is 16 amino acids. Trimming removed 4 bases at V and 2 bases at J, with 19 bases between. CDR3 in amino acids: CASSTSGLAVTYEQYF. The DNA of the CDR3 is TGTGCCAGCAGCACTTCTGGGTTAGCGGTAACCTACGAGCAGTACTTC.

V and J are TRBV5-1 and TRBJ2-2; 11 bases agree with TRBD2. Per germline, CDR1 SGHRS and CDR2 YFSETQ. This CDR3 spans 17 amino acids. V gave up 4 bases and J gave up 4 bases; unmatched junction bases: 9. The CDR3 nucleotides are TGCGCCAGCAGCCCGGACGTCCTAGCGGGAGGCACCGGGGAGCTGTTTTTT. Amino acid sequence: CASSPDVLAGGTGELFF.

The chain recombines TRBV6-5 with TRBJ2-2; 10 bases line up with TRBD2. Germline V CDR1 and CDR2: MNHEY, SVGAGI. The CDR3 consists of 16 residues. The V segment lost 0 bases and the J segment 6 bases; nucleotides outside the gene matches: 4. For the CDR3, the DNA is TGTGCCAGCAGTTACTCTCTAGCGGGAGTCTCCGGGGAGCTGTTTTTT. Amino acids: CASSYSLAGVSGELFF.

J is TRBJ2-5 and V is TRBV6-1; possible D gene TRBD1, 6 bases. The DNA end is a closer match to TRBJ2-7, so the J assignment may be wrong. The CDR3 consists of 14 residues. Per the germline V gene, CDR1 is MNHNS and CDR2 is SASEGT. CDR3 coding DNA: TGTGCCAGCAGTGAAAGCAGGGGCAGGTACGAGCAGTACTTC. The encoded protein is CASSESRGRYEQYF.

V gene TRBV27 combines with J gene TRBJ2-1; weak D call: TRBD2 (6 bases). The ends were cut back, 2 bases at V and 4 bases at J, with 15 bases in the middle. From germline, CDR1 is MNHEY and CDR2 SMNVEV (reference sequence). There are 16 residues in the CDR3. The CDR3 loop is CASSLLVRDPYNEQFF. CDR3 sequence (DNA): TGTGCCAGCAGTTTACTCGTGCGGGATCCGTACAATGAGCAGTTCTTC.

This rearrangement joins TRBV5-1 to TRBJ2-5; 13 bases align to TRBD2. The CDR3 length is 15 residues. From germline, CDR1 is SGHRS and CDR2 YFSETQ. The trim removed 0 bases at V and 11 bases at J, leaving 7 bases unmatched. The CDR3 DNA reads TGCGCCAGCAGCTTGGAACTAGCGGGAGGGCTCAATCAGTACTTC. As protein: CASSLELAGGLNQYF. The variable domain in full, with the rest retrieved from reference TRBV5-1 and TRBJ2-5, is KAGVTQTPRYLIKTRGQQVTLSCSPISGHRSVSWYQQTPGQGLQFLFEYFSETQRNKGNFPGRFSGRQFSNSRSEMNVSTLELGDSALYLCASSLELAGGLNQYFGPGTRLLVL.

The V and J genes are TRBV6-5 and TRBJ1-1, with no clear D. CDR1 MNHEY and CDR2 SVGAGI come from the germline V gene. This CDR3 contains 14 residues. Between the trimmed V and J ends, which lost 2 bases and 1 base, there was a span of 8 bases. The CDR3 DNA is TGTGCCAGCAGTTACGTTTTCAAGAACACTGAAGCTTTCTTT. It encodes CASSYVFKNTEAFF.

This clone occurred once. The chain has TRBV30 and TRBJ1-5; D may be TRBD1 (5 bases). CDR1 GTSNPN and CDR2 SVGIG come from the germline V gene (reference sequence). Trimming removed 4 bases from V and 5 bases from J, with 15 bases in between. This CDR3 is built from 14 residues. CDR3 residues: CAWNPGDKDQPQHF. The CDR3 nucleotides are TGTGCCTGGAATCCGGGGGATAAGGATCAGCCCCAGCATTTT. Full variable domain (outside the CDR3, taken from reference TRBV30 and TRBJ1-5): SQTIHQWPATLVQPVGSPLSLECTVEGTSNPNLYWYRQAAGRGLQLLFYSVGIGQISSEVPQNLSASRPQDRQFILSSKKLLLSDSGFYLCAWNPGDKDQPQHFGDGTRLSIL.

This rearrangement joins TRBV29-1 to TRBJ1-5, with 8 bases identical to TRBD1. Germline CDR1 and CDR2: SQVTM and ANQGSEA. Trimming cost V 4 bases and J 1 base; bases outside gene matches: 3. The CDR3 consists of 14 residues. The CDR3 DNA reads as TGCAGCGTTGCACAGGGGGTCAGCAATCAGCCCCAGCATTTT. Residues: CSVAQGVSNQPQHF.

This clone was found a few times. The rearrangement uses TRBV6-4 and TRBJ2-4; TRBD2 might be the D (5 bases). The CDR3 runs to 16 residues. The ends were cut back, 2 bases at V and 4 bases at J, with 15 bases in the middle. Germline CDR1 and CDR2: MRHNA and SNTAGT. The CDR3 DNA follows: TGTGCCAGCAGTGACCCGGGCACGCGGGCTAAAAACATTCAGTACTTC. It yields the protein CASSDPGTRAKNIQYF.

The rearrangement uses TRBV6-4 and TRBJ1-2; TRBD1 agrees at 7 bases. Looked up from germline, CDR1 is MRHNA and CDR2 is SNTAGT. This CDR3 has 14 residues. Germline trimming cut 6 bases from V and 6 bases from J; bases unmatched to any gene: 10. Here the CDR3 DNA reads TGTGCCAGCAGACGACAGGGAAGTTCCGATGGCTACACCTTC. It yields the protein CASRRQGSSDGYTF.

This chain links TRBV2 with TRBJ1-2; D gene ambiguous. V was trimmed by 4 bases and J by 2 bases, leaving 8 bases between them. Germline V gene sequence: CDR1 SNHLY, CDR2 FYNNEI. This CDR3 contains 13 residues. The CDR3 spells CASSVRRNYGYTF. The CDR3, as DNA: TGTGCCAGCAGTGTAAGGAGGAACTATGGCTACACCTTC.

The rearrangement links TRBV21-1 to TRBJ1-5; the table assigns TRBD1, which was not confirmed against the DNA. TRBV21-1 is a known pseudogene. This CDR3 has 17 amino acids. CDR3 nucleotide sequence: TGTGCCAGCAGCAGCCTGACAGGGAGCTACAGCAATCAGCCCCAGCATTTT. Its translation: CASSSLTGSYSNQPQHF.

V usage is TRBV6-5 and J usage is TRBJ2-2; D gene unclear. The CDR3 extends over 12 amino acids. The V end was cut by 8 bases, the J end by 7 bases, with 11 bases between. Germline V gene lookup returns CDR1 MNHEY and CDR2 SVGAGI. CDR3: CASHGFGGELFF. CDR3 sequence (DNA): TGTGCCAGCCACGGTTTCGGCGGGGAGCTGTTTTTT.

This clone has a single count. CDR3 sequence (DNA): TGTGCCATCAGAGATGAAATACTATCCTACGAGCAGTACTTC. Amino acid sequence: CAIRDEILSYEQYF. This chain connects TRBV10-3 to TRBJ2-7; D unresolved. Germline V gene data show CDR1 as ENHRY and CDR2 as SYGVKD. The V and J ends lost 6 bases and 1 base respectively, with 13 bases between them. CDR3 size: 14 residues.

This chain uses TRBV7-8 with TRBJ2-3; 10 bases agree with TRBD2. This CDR3 spans 16 amino acids. CDR1 and CDR2 (germline): SGHVS, FQNEAQ. Trimming at V came to 1 base and at J to 2 bases, leaving 3 bases not matched to a gene. The CDR3 bases are TGTGCCAGCAGCTTAGGCGGGACTAGCGTCACAGATACGCAGTATTTT. It encodes CASSLGGTSVTDTQYF.